This T cell receptor beta chain was sequenced during a study of blood T cell repertoires in COVID-19. Turning to the study itself: The United States, Italy and Spain supplied acute and convalescent COVID-19 samples. PBMCs, B-cell-depleted T cells, or T cells provided the cDNA or gDNA that made up the material.

Germline-derived CDR1 and CDR2 are GTSNPN and SVGIG (reference sequence). Trimming removed 3 bases from V and 0 bases from J, with 12 bases in between. CDR3 length: 15 residues. Here immunoSEQ multiplex PCR was the method, and the copy in TCRdb shows in-frame clones only, minus some. The table includes about 69,000 clones, around 77% detected once. The sample comprised peripheral blood. V gene TRBV30 combines with J gene TRBJ1-3; a possible D gene is TRBD1 (6 bases). The origin of this receptor is a man in his sixties with acute or convalescent COVID-19. CDR3 DNA: TGTGCCTGGAGGATGGACAGCGGCTCTGGAAACACCATATATTTT. Protein product: CAWRMDSGSGNTIYF.